The 27 T cell receptor beta chains reported below all come from one sample, sequenced in a study of shared clonotypes between healthy human individuals. As defined, naive CD8 cells were CD45RO-negative and positively selected for CCR7, with terminally differentiated effector memory CD45RA+ cells excluded. Method: immunoSEQ multiplex PCR; TCRdb's copy keeps in-frame clones and lacks some. The sample holds around 2.1 million clones; roughly 91% are singletons and the top ten take roughly 1.8%. The sample consisted of naive CD8+ T cells from PBMCs. These receptors all stem from a man aged 18 to 30 in good health. Some clones in this sample may be carry-over from other donors' samples.

V usage is TRBV11-3 and J usage is TRBJ2-3; 13 nucleotides match TRBD2. V trimming: 1 base; J trimming: 6 bases; junction bases outside the gene matches: 7. The CDR3 runs 17 residues. Germline-derived CDR1 and CDR2 are SGHNT and YENEEA. CDR3 in DNA: TGTGCCAGCAGCTTAGGAGGACTAGCGGGAGAACTGGATACGCAGTATTTT. Translation gives CASSLGGLAGELDTQYF.

The rearrangement uses TRBV6-5 and TRBJ2-5, with 7 bases lining up with TRBD2. The end of the DNA fits TRBJ2-7 better, so the J call may be wrong. Germline V CDR1 and CDR2: MNHEY, SVGAGI. The CDR3 is 15 amino acids. The CDR3 spells CASSDETSSSYEQYF. The CDR3 DNA follows: TGTGCCAGCAGCGATGAGACTAGCTCATCCTACGAGCAGTACTTC.

This chain joins TRBV6-5 and TRBJ2-5, with D perhaps matching TRBD2 (6 bases). V was cut by 2 bases and J by 5 bases, with 12 bases left in between. This CDR3 spans 14 amino acids. Germline lookup yields CDR1 MNHEY and CDR2 SVGAGI. The CDR3 nucleotides are TGTGCCAGCAGTTACATGCGGGGAGCGGAGACCCAGTACTTC. Translation gives CASSYMRGAETQYF.

The chain employs TRBV4-2 and TRBJ1-6; D gene unclear. The germline V and J ends were trimmed by 0 bases and 12 bases, with 9 bases remaining between them. The CDR3 extends over 13 amino acids. In germline, CDR1 is LGHNA, CDR2 YNFKEQ. The CDR3 reads CASSQEGSLPLHF. For the CDR3, the DNA is TGTGCCAGCAGCCAAGAAGGGAGTTTACCCCTCCACTTT.

This sequence joins TRBV2 and TRBJ2-1, with D maybe TRBD2 (5 bases). V lost 3 bases to trimming and J lost 2 bases, with 14 bases between them. The CDR3 has 16 residues. CDR1 is SNHLY, CDR2 FYNNEI, per germline. The CDR3 DNA is TGTGCCAGCAGTGAGAGGGCGTTACCCCCCTACAATGAGCAGTTCTTC. This sequence encodes CASSERALPPYNEQFF.

This chain connects TRBV15 to TRBJ1-1; D is perhaps TRBD1 (5 bases). Germline V gives CDR1 LNHNV, CDR2 YYDKDF (reference sequence). Trimming removed 4 bases from V and 6 bases from J, with 9 bases in between. The CDR3 sequence is 12 residues long. The CDR3 is CATSTRGAEAFF. The CDR3 bases are TGTGCCACCAGCACGAGGGGAGCTGAAGCTTTCTTT.

For this clone: Other DNA sequences in this sample translate to the same CDR3. The rearrangement links TRBV11-2 to TRBJ2-7; perhaps TRBD1 as D (5 bases). The CDR3 contains 13 residues. The V gene lost 3 bases and the J gene lost 1 base, with 7 bases spanning the gap. The germline gives CDR1 SGHAT, CDR2 FQNNGV. The CDR3 protein is CASSLTDSYEQYF. The CDR3 DNA is TGTGCCAGCAGCTTGACAGATTCCTACGAGCAGTACTTC. Full variable domain (remainder filled in from reference TRBV11-2 and TRBJ2-7): EAGVAQSPRYKIIEKRQSVAFWCNPISGHATLYWYQQILGQGPKLLIQFQNNGVVDDSQLPKDRFSAERLKGVDSTLKIQPAKLEDSAVYLCASSLTDSYEQYFGPGTRLTVT.

CDR3 bases: TGTGCCAGCAGTTCCCGAGCGGGAGTTAGGTACAATGAGCAGTTCTTC. The encoded protein is CASSSRAGVRYNEQFF. The chain links TRBV28 to TRBJ2-1, with TRBD2 identical over 8 bases. The CDR3 runs 16 residues. J gave up 4 bases and V 4 bases, and 9 bases lay outside the gene matches. Germline V gene lookup returns CDR1 MDHEN and CDR2 SYDVKM.

As for this clone: The identical CDR3 is also encoded by other nucleotide sequences in the sample. The chain has TRBV28 and TRBJ2-7, with 11 bases aligning to TRBD2. This CDR3 comprises 15 residues. The germline V gene has CDR1 MDHEN and CDR2 SYDVKM. Unmatched junction bases numbered 1, after V lost 3 bases and J lost 0 bases. The CDR3 DNA reads TGTGCCAGCAGTTTTCTAGCGGGAGGCTCCTACGAGCAGTACTTC. As protein: CASSFLAGGSYEQYF.

This clone came up once. This sequence joins TRBV2 and TRBJ2-3, with D perhaps matching TRBD2 (6 bases). Germline V CDR1 and CDR2: SNHLY, FYNNEI. The CDR3 has 16 amino acids. Trimming left V 8 bases short and J 0 bases short, with 18 bases between. The CDR3 reads CASREAGSWSTDTQYF. The CDR3 DNA is TGTGCCAGCCGCGAAGCGGGTTCGTGGAGCACAGATACGCAGTATTTT.

V gene TRBV11-2 combines with J gene TRBJ2-5, with TRBD1 identical over 7 bases. V dropped 5 bases and J dropped 5; count of bases not matched to a gene: 14. This CDR3 region has 16 residues. The germline V gene has CDR1 SGHAT and CDR2 FQNNGV. The CDR3 nucleotides are TGTGCCAGCAGCCCTCGGACAGGACAAGTATCGGAGACCCAGTACTTC. As protein: CASSPRTGQVSETQYF. Full variable domain (missing parts from reference TRBV11-2 and TRBJ2-5): EAGVAQSPRYKIIEKRQSVAFWCNPISGHATLYWYQQILGQGPKLLIQFQNNGVVDDSQLPKDRFSAERLKGVDSTLKIQPAKLEDSAVYLCASSPRTGQVSETQYFGPGTRLLVL.

The rearrangement joins TRBV30 to TRBJ2-2, with D perhaps matching TRBD1 (6 bases). The CDR3 is 15 amino acids. Germline V gene data show CDR1 as GTSNPN and CDR2 as SVGIG (reference sequence). V was cut by 2 bases and J by 2 bases, with 12 bases left in between. The CDR3 loop is CAWSLQGINTGELFF. The CDR3 DNA is TGTGCCTGGAGTTTACAGGGTATAAACACCGGGGAGCTGTTTTTT.

The rearrangement uses TRBV28 and TRBJ1-5; D might be TRBD1 (6 bases). From germline, CDR1 is MDHEN and CDR2 SYDVKM. V lost 6 bases and J 0 bases, leaving 9 bases between the germline ends. The CDR3 extends over 14 amino acids. The CDR3 here is CASRDSYSNQPQHF. DNA of the CDR3: TGTGCCAGCAGGGACAGCTATAGCAATCAGCCCCAGCATTTT.

The V and J genes are TRBV2 and TRBJ2-7; D is possibly TRBD1 (5 bases). Germline assignment: CDR1 SNHLY and CDR2 FYNNEI. Between the trimmed V and J ends, which lost 8 bases and 4 bases, there was a span of 15 bases. The CDR3 length is 13 residues. The CDR3 reads CASSETAMYEQYF. CDR3 nucleotides: TGTGCCAGCTCGGAGACAGCAATGTACGAGCAGTACTTC.

The rearrangement uses TRBV28 and TRBJ2-7, with D perhaps assigned TRBD1 or TRBD2 (5 bases each). Germline V CDR1 and CDR2: MDHEN, SYDVKM. With 5 bases removed from V and 6 bases from J, the gap between germline ends came to 14 bases. This CDR3 region has 13 residues. The CDR3 spells CASSARGVVEQYF. CDR3 nucleotides: TGTGCCAGCAGTGCCCGAGGGGTAGTCGAGCAGTACTTC.

The DNA for the CDR3 is TGTGCCAGCAGCCCCATGGGGGGGAGGGGGTACGAGCAGTACTTC. Its protein is CASSPMGGRGYEQYF. V usage is TRBV7-9 and J usage is TRBJ2-7, with TRBD2 as a possible D gene (7 bases). CDR1 SEHNR and CDR2 FQNEAQ come from the germline V gene (reference sequence). The CDR3 has 15 residues. V lost 5 bases and J lost 4, with 18 bases in between. Variable domain in full (rest from reference TRBV7-9 and TRBJ2-7): DTGVSQNPRHKITKRGQNVTFRCDPISEHNRLYWYRQTLGQGPEFLTYFQNEAQLEKSRLLSDRFSAERPKGSFSTLEIQRTEQGDSAMYLCASSPMGGRGYEQYFGPGTRLTVT.

This clone was detected only once. The V call is TRBV4-1, the J call TRBJ1-1; the D is unclear. Trimming removed 3 bases at V and 2 bases at J, with 16 bases between. This CDR3 spans 16 amino acids. Germline V CDR1 and CDR2: MGHRA, YSYEKL. The chain's CDR3 is CASSHAGILGNTEAFF. CDR3 nucleotides: TGCGCCAGCAGCCATGCAGGAATCCTAGGCAACACTGAAGCTTTCTTT.

CDR3 protein: CASQLYGDQETQYF. In DNA, the CDR3 is TGTGCCAGCCAGCTATACGGGGATCAAGAGACCCAGTACTTC. V gene TRBV11-2 combines with J gene TRBJ2-5, with a possible D match to TRBD2 (5 bases). Per the germline V gene, CDR1 is SGHAT and CDR2 is FQNNGV. V lost 8 bases and J lost 2, with 15 bases in between. CDR3 size: 14 residues. Full variable domain (missing parts from reference TRBV11-2 and TRBJ2-5): EAGVAQSPRYKIIEKRQSVAFWCNPISGHATLYWYQQILGQGPKLLIQFQNNGVVDDSQLPKDRFSAERLKGVDSTLKIQPAKLEDSAVYLCASQLYGDQETQYFGPGTRLLVL.

This clone was recorded once. CDR3 region: CASSPGGAAEAFF. CDR3 nucleotides: TGTGCCAGCAGTCCAGGGGGCGCGGCTGAAGCTTTCTTT. The V and J genes are TRBV27 and TRBJ1-1, with 8 bases aligning to TRBD1. V lost 5 bases, J lost 6 bases, and 5 bases stayed unmatched. CDR1 and CDR2 from the germline V gene are MNHEY and SMNVEV (reference sequence). CDR3 length: 13 amino acids.

This clone has just one count. The CDR3: CASSPGTEIYEQYF. CDR3 DNA sequence: TGTGCCAGCTCCCCCGGGACAGAGATCTACGAGCAGTACTTC. The chain recombines TRBV18 with TRBJ2-7, with 7 bases fitting TRBD1. Trimming cost V 6 bases and J 3 bases; bases outside gene matches: 8. The CDR3 totals 14 residues. Germline CDR1 reads KGHSH; CDR2 reads LQKENI.

The chain joins TRBV27 to TRBJ2-5; D possibly corresponds to TRBD2 (7 bases). This CDR3 contains 14 residues. V lost 3 bases to trimming and J lost 4 bases, with 12 bases between them. Germline CDR1 MNHEY, CDR2 SMNVEV (reference sequence). CDR3 sequence: CASSLGGGGETQYF. In nucleotides, the CDR3 is TGTGCCAGCAGTTTGGGCGGGGGCGGAGAGACCCAGTACTTC.

This clone was detected a few times. The sample carries other DNA sequences with the same CDR3. This sequence joins TRBV7-9 and TRBJ2-7, with D possibly TRBD1 on 6 matching bases. The CDR3 consists of 13 residues. Trimming removed 1 base at V and 4 bases at J, with 8 bases between. Germline V CDR1 and CDR2: SEHNR, FQNEAQ (reference sequence). CDR3 residues: CASSLVGGYEQYF. The CDR3 coding sequence is TGTGCCAGCAGCTTAGTAGGGGGTTACGAGCAGTACTTC.

The chain joins TRBV4-1 to TRBJ1-1; D is unclear. V shed 1 base and J shed 0 bases, with 9 bases lying between them. The CDR3 spans 15 residues. Germline V CDR1 and CDR2: MGHRA, YSYEKL. The CDR3 loop is CASSQGPSVNTEAFF. CDR3 DNA: TGCGCCAGCAGCCAAGGCCCCAGTGTGAACACTGAAGCTTTCTTT.

This chain joins TRBV9 and TRBJ2-6; D is possibly TRBD2 (5 bases). Trimming removed 3 bases at V and 2 bases at J, with 15 bases between. The CDR3 consists of 17 residues. CDR1 is SGDLS, CDR2 YYNGEE, per germline. The CDR3 sequence: CASSDPSGIAGANVLTF. CDR3 in DNA: TGTGCCAGCAGCGACCCTTCGGGGATTGCTGGGGCCAACGTCCTGACTTTC.

The chain links TRBV19 to TRBJ1-1; D might be TRBD1 (5 bases). Trimming cost V 6 bases and J 0 bases, with 8 bases left between them. CDR3 size: 13 residues. CDR1 and CDR2 from the germline V gene are LNHDA and SQIVND (reference sequence). CDR3 coding DNA: TGTGCCAGTAGGGACAACCTGAACACTGAAGCTTTCTTT. It translates to CASRDNLNTEAFF.

This chain connects TRBV7-9 to TRBJ1-5; tentative D call: TRBD1 (6 bases). This CDR3 is built from 15 residues. V was shortened by 0 bases and J by 4 bases, with 10 bases between the two germline ends. Germline V lookup: CDR1 SEHNR, CDR2 FQNEAQ (reference sequence). The CDR3 loop is CASSLAPGANQPQHF. The CDR3 bases are TGTGCCAGCAGCTTAGCGCCAGGGGCTAATCAGCCCCAGCATTTT.

This chain connects TRBV28 to TRBJ1-1; D is ambiguous. Germline CDR1 MDHEN, CDR2 SYDVKM. Trimming pared 2 bases from V and 2 bases from J, leaving 6 bases between. The CDR3 extends over 13 amino acids. The CDR3, as DNA: TGTGCCAGCAGTTTACCATATAACACTGAAGCTTTCTTT. Amino acids: CASSLPYNTEAFF.